One and the same sample provided the 17 T cell receptor beta chains below, sequenced in a study of T cell changes during pregnancy in multiple sclerosis. Generated by immunoSEQ multiplex PCR, the TCRdb table keeps only in-frame clones and is missing some. The data hold about 36,000 clones, with approximately 90% observed a single time. This specimen consisted of CD8+ T cells from peripheral blood mononuclear cells, obtained in the third trimester of pregnancy. These receptors were collected from a female donor with multiple sclerosis, enrolled in a pregnancy study.

The gene calls are TRBV29-1 and TRBJ1-2; D remains unclear. V lost 6 bases, J lost 4 bases, and 18 bases lay in between. The CDR3 extends over 14 amino acids. CDR1 is SQVTM, CDR2 ANQGSEA, per germline. CDR3 protein: CSVHTTDGSYGYTF. The CDR3 DNA reads TGCAGCGTCCACACAACTGACGGGTCCTATGGCTACACCTTC.

The chain uses TRBV6-1 and TRBJ2-5, with no clear D. The ends were cut back, 3 bases at V and 1 base at J, with 9 bases in the middle. Germline V gene data show CDR1 as MNHNS and CDR2 as SASEGT. This CDR3 spans 14 amino acids. The CDR3 reads CASSDGEAQETQYF. The CDR3, as DNA: TGTGCCAGCAGTGACGGAGAAGCCCAAGAGACCCAGTACTTC.

The gene calls are TRBV5-5 and TRBJ2-3; TRBD2 is a possible D gene (7 bases). The germline V and J ends were trimmed by 4 bases and 0 bases, with 15 bases remaining between them. The length of the CDR3 is 16 residues. Germline CDR1 and CDR2: SGHKS and YYEKEE (reference sequence). The DNA of the CDR3 is TGTGCCAGCAGCCGAGGGAGGGGGGTAAGCACAGATACGCAGTATTTT. Translation gives CASSRGRGVSTDTQYF.

This clone turned up a few times. This chain joins TRBV6-1 and TRBJ1-1; no firm D call. V was shortened by 8 bases and J by 8 bases, with 21 bases between the two germline ends. This CDR3 has 14 residues. Germline CDR1 is MNHNS and CDR2 is SASEGT. CDR3 loop: CASELSGEGREAFF. DNA for the CDR3: TGTGCCAGCGAACTTTCTGGGGAGGGAAGAGAAGCTTTCTTT.

This chain connects TRBV28 to TRBJ1-2, with D hard to call. Germline V gives CDR1 MDHEN, CDR2 SYDVKM. Trimming cost V 6 bases and J 5 bases, with 10 bases left between them. The CDR3 contains 12 residues. The CDR3 bases are TGTGCCAGCAGCGGGAACAGTTATGGCTACACCTTC. Amino acids: CASSGNSYGYTF.

This clone was observed a handful of times. The V and J genes are TRBV30 and TRBJ2-7; D is undetermined. Trimming stripped 5 bases from V and 5 bases from J, with 13 bases between. The CDR3 runs 12 residues. Germline CDR1 GTSNPN, CDR2 SVGIG (reference sequence). CDR3 protein: CAWGERLDEQYF. Written as DNA, the CDR3 is TGTGCCTGGGGAGAACGTCTCGACGAGCAGTACTTC.

The gene calls are TRBV5-6 and TRBJ2-1; D may be TRBD1 (5 bases). CDR3 size: 14 residues. Trimming left V 0 bases short and J 12 bases short, with 16 bases between. Germline CDR1 SGHDT, CDR2 YYEEEE. The chain's CDR3 is CASSLGGRVTGQFF. For the CDR3, the DNA is TGTGCCAGCAGCTTGGGTGGCAGGGTAACGGGGCAGTTCTTC.

The gene calls are TRBV27 and TRBJ2-7; perhaps TRBD2 as D (6 bases). V dropped 1 base and J dropped 3 bases, with 10 bases sitting between them. Germline CDR1 is MNHEY and CDR2 is SMNVEV (reference sequence). The CDR3 extends over 14 amino acids. CDR3 nucleotide sequence: TGTGCCAGCAGTTTATTTTCGGGGGACTACGAGCAGTACTTC. As protein: CASSLFSGDYEQYF.

The rearrangement joins TRBV9 to TRBJ2-3; 7 bases are shared with TRBD2. Germline CDR1 reads SGDLS; CDR2 reads YYNGEE. This CDR3 has 16 residues. The junction had 7 bases not matched to a gene; V was cut back by 3 bases and J by 0 bases. The CDR3 loop is CASSEASGSSTDTQYF. The CDR3 nucleotides are TGTGCCAGCAGCGAGGCTAGCGGTTCTAGCACAGATACGCAGTATTTT. Based on the CDR3 plus reference TRBV9 and TRBJ2-3, the full variable domain is DSGVTQTPKHLITATGQRVTLRCSPRSGDLSVYWYQQSLDQGLQFLIQYYNGEERAKGNILERFSAQQFPDLHSELNLSSLELGDSALYFCASSEASGSSTDTQYFGPGTRLTVL.

V gene TRBV5-6 combines with J gene TRBJ2-7; D uncertain. The V end lost 1 base, the J end lost 3 bases, and 11 bases lay between the germline ends. The CDR3 extends over 14 amino acids. CDR1 and CDR2 (germline): SGHDT, YYEEEE. The CDR3 region has the DNA TGTGCCAGCAGCTTGAGCCTTTCACGCTACGAGCAGTACTTC. This codes for CASSLSLSRYEQYF.

The CDR3 loop is CAWSAGAGANVLTF. The CDR3 DNA reads TGTGCCTGGAGTGCCGGGGCTGGGGCCAACGTCCTGACTTTC. V is TRBV30 and J is TRBJ2-6; TRBD2 is a possible D gene (5 bases). The CDR3 is made up of 14 amino acids. Germline V lookup: CDR1 GTSNPN, CDR2 SVGIG (reference sequence). V was shortened by 1 base and J by 2 bases, with 6 bases between the two germline ends.

The chain combines TRBV11-3 with TRBJ1-1, with D perhaps TRBD1 (6 bases). V shed 5 bases and J shed 4 bases, with 14 bases lying between them. Germline CDR1 SGHNT, CDR2 YENEEA. There are 14 residues in the CDR3. CDR3 loop: CASSPRGGSTEAFF. The CDR3 DNA sequence: TGTGCCAGCAGCCCTAGGGGGGGGAGCACTGAAGCTTTCTTT.

This clone has only a few counts. The chain uses TRBV7-9 and TRBJ1-2; 8 nucleotides agree with TRBD1. Germline V gives CDR1 SEHNR, CDR2 FQNEAQ (reference sequence). The CDR3 is 13 residues long. V shed 5 bases, J shed 4 bases, and the junction held 3 bases outside the gene matches. The CDR3 region has the DNA TGTGCCAGCAGCCCGGACAGGGCCTATGGCTACACCTTC. Protein product: CASSPDRAYGYTF.

This clone has a handful of counts. This chain links TRBV19 with TRBJ1-4; the match to TRBD1 covers 8 bases. V lost 7 bases, J lost 7 bases, and 2 bases stayed unmatched. The CDR3 is made up of 12 amino acids. Germline V gene data show CDR1 as LNHDA and CDR2 as SQIVND (reference sequence). CDR3 region: CASTTGGEKLFF. DNA of the CDR3: TGTGCCAGTACAACAGGGGGTGAAAAACTGTTTTTT.

This chain joins TRBV10-3 and TRBJ2-5; a possible D gene is TRBD2 (5 bases). The V gene's germline CDR1 is ENHRY and CDR2 SYGVKD. The CDR3 has 15 residues. The V gene lost 0 bases and the J gene lost 1 base, with 9 bases spanning the gap. The CDR3 reads CAISESERAQETQYF. In nucleotides, the CDR3 is TGTGCCATCAGTGAGTCTGAGAGGGCCCAAGAGACCCAGTACTTC.

This chain uses TRBV30 with TRBJ1-6; D is possibly TRBD1 (5 bases). The germline CDR1 and CDR2 sequences are GTSNPN and SVGIG (reference sequence). Trimming left V 5 bases short and J 9 bases short, with 11 bases between. The CDR3 is 12 amino acids. DNA for the CDR3: TGTGCCTGGGAGGACATAAGTTCACCCCTCCACTTT. Translated: CAWEDISSPLHF.

The gene calls are TRBV27 and TRBJ1-2, with D perhaps TRBD1 (6 bases). Germline-derived CDR1 and CDR2 are MNHEY and SMNVEV (reference sequence). The CDR3 spans 16 residues. V shed 5 bases and J shed 3 bases, with 19 bases lying between them. CDR3 DNA: TGTGCCAGCAGTGCCATACAGGGACGCCCCTACTATGGCTACACCTTC. Its translation is CASSAIQGRPYYGYTF.